Each of the 20 T cell receptor beta chains below was sequenced from the same sample in a study of T cells in Graves' hyperthyroidism and ophthalmopathy. TCR beta CDR3 regions were amplified from RNA transcripts. The HTBI primer set was used in a first-round RT-PCR of the TCR CDR3. MiXCR, run by TCRdb on the multiplex PCR reads, gives a single entry per CDR3 protein. The sample includes 600,000 to 700,000 distinct CDR3 sequences, just under 45% of them seen just once. Input material: peripheral blood or thyroid tissue (not recorded which). The receptor source for this set is an adult man with Graves' disease, either hyperthyroidism or ophthalmopathy (not recorded which).

The chain uses TRBV6-5 and TRBJ2-5; TRBD1 matches at 7 bases. Germline loops: CDR1 MNHEY, CDR2 SVGAGI. Trimming cost V 5 bases and J 5 bases; bases outside gene matches: 8. This CDR3 is built from 14 residues. DNA of the CDR3: TGTGCCAGCAGTGAAGGCAGGGGGTGGGAGACCCAGTACTTC. As protein: CASSEGRGWETQYF.

In its sample, this clonotype was seen once. V is TRBV12-3 or TRBV12-4 and J is TRBJ2-7, with 9 bases that match TRBD2. This CDR3 has 16 residues. With V trimmed by 1 base and J by 2 bases, 6 bases remained unmatched. This CDR3 reads CASSLGPASGAYEQYF. The CDR3 DNA sequence: TGTGCCAGCAGTTTAGGGCCGGCTAGCGGGGCCTACGAGCAGTACTTC.

V gene TRBV10-3 combines with J gene TRBJ1-2; weak D call: TRBD1 (5 bases). This CDR3 is built from 13 residues. The germline V and J ends were trimmed by 2 bases and 8 bases, with 12 bases remaining between them. Germline V gene sequence: CDR1 ENHRY, CDR2 SYGVKD. The CDR3 sequence: CAISERQGGGYTF. CDR3 DNA: TGTGCCATCAGTGAGAGGCAGGGCGGCGGCTACACCTTC.

This clonotype was seen many times. The chain combines TRBV29-1 with TRBJ2-7; weak D call: TRBD1 (5 bases). CDR3 length equals 15 residues. V dropped 7 bases and J dropped 1 base, with 20 bases sitting between them. Germline V lookup: CDR1 SQVTM, CDR2 ANQGSEA. The CDR3 DNA sequence: TGCAGCGCCCAAGGGGCAGCCGAACAATCCTACGAGCAGTACTTC. Translating it yields CSAQGAAEQSYEQYF.

The gene calls are TRBV6-5 and TRBJ1-1; unclear D gene. CDR3 length equals 16 residues. V lost 4 bases, J lost 0 bases, and 15 bases lay in between. Germline CDR1 reads MNHEY; CDR2 reads SVGAGI. CDR3 protein: CASSSHEALLNTEAFF. CDR3 coding DNA: TGTGCCAGCAGTTCCCATGAGGCCCTCTTGAACACTGAAGCTTTCTTT.

There are a few counts of this clonotype. The chain combines TRBV13 with TRBJ1-6; D is unresolved. This CDR3 is 16 amino acids long. Trimming removed 4 bases at V and 8 bases at J, with 18 bases between. Germline V gene lookup returns CDR1 PRHDT and CDR2 FYEKMQ (reference sequence). The DNA for the CDR3 is TGTGCCAGCAGCTCAGAGGCAGGCGGTGGGGATTCACCCCTCCACTTT. It encodes CASSSEAGGGDSPLHF.

Regarding this clonotype: At one of its ends the junction is not consistent with the germline gene, which may arise from a read error. J is TRBJ1-1 and V is TRBV7-9; D is possibly TRBD1 (5 bases). This CDR3 has 13 residues. Germline loops: CDR1 SEHNR, CDR2 FQNEAQ (reference sequence). CDR3 sequence reads: CASQSGAEYEAFF. Written as DNA, the CDR3 is TGCGCCAGTCAAAGCGGGGCAGAGTATGAAGCTTTCTTT. The full variable domain, rest sourced from reference TRBV7-9 and TRBJ1-1, is DTGVSQNPRHKITKRGQNVTFRCDPISEHNRLYWYRQTLGQGPEFLTYFQNEAQLEKSRLLSDRFSAERPKGSFSTLEIQRTEQGDSAMYLCASQSGAEYEAFFGQGTRLTVV.

This clonotype was detected ten times or more. The chain links TRBV2 to TRBJ1-6; a weak D match, TRBD1 (5 bases). CDR1 and CDR2 from the germline V gene are SNHLY and FYNNEI. The CDR3 spans 14 residues. V was clipped by 10 bases and J by 0 bases, with 10 bases between them. CDR3 nucleotide sequence: TGTGCCATACAGGAGAGCTCCTATAATTCACCCCTCCACTTT. It translates to CAIQESSYNSPLHF.

The chain combines TRBV2 with TRBJ1-1; possibly TRBD1 for D (5 bases). V lost 2 bases to trimming and J lost 6 bases, with 13 bases between them. The length of the CDR3 is 14 residues. CDR1 SNHLY and CDR2 FYNNEI come from the germline V gene. The DNA of the CDR3 is TGTGCCAGCAGTGAACAGGGTGGAGTGGCTGAAGCTTTCTTT. Protein sequence: CASSEQGGVAEAFF. Full variable domain (outside the CDR3, taken from reference TRBV2 and TRBJ1-1): EPEVTQTPSHQVTQMGQEVILRCVPISNHLYFYWYRQILGQKVEFLVSFYNNEISEKSEIFDDQFSVERPDGSNFTLKIRSTKLEDSAMYFCASSEQGGVAEAFFGQGTRLTVV.

This clonotype was counted many times. The chain uses TRBV19 and TRBJ1-1; D gene uncertain. Germline CDR1 and CDR2: LNHDA and SQIVND (reference sequence). The CDR3 has 13 amino acids. Trimming removed 7 bases from V and 0 bases from J, with 9 bases in between. CDR3 in DNA: TGTGCCAGTATTGAGGGCTTGAACACTGAAGCTTTCTTT. Encoded protein: CASIEGLNTEAFF.

J is TRBJ2-5 and V is TRBV2; 7 bases fit TRBD1. After removal of 5 bases from V and 5 bases from J, the junction contained 11 bases not matched to a gene. CDR3 length: 15 residues. Looked up from germline, CDR1 is SNHLY and CDR2 is FYNNEI. The CDR3 DNA reads as TGTGCCAGCAGTCTCCACAACAGGGGTGGGGAGACCCAGTACTTC. Protein: CASSLHNRGGETQYF.

The genes are TRBV20-1 and TRBJ1-6; TRBD1 aligns across 7 bases. From germline, CDR1 is DFQATT and CDR2 SNEGSKA (reference sequence). The junction had 9 bases not matched to a gene; V was cut back by 0 bases and J by 7 bases. The CDR3 has 16 amino acids. This CDR3 is CSAREVTGVRNSPLHF. DNA of the CDR3: TGCAGTGCTAGAGAAGTTACAGGGGTTCGGAATTCACCCCTCCACTTT.

V is TRBV7-2 and J is TRBJ2-2; no definite D call. The CDR3 is made up of 13 amino acids. Per germline, CDR1 SGHTA and CDR2 FQGNSA. Trimming took 2 bases from V and 7 from J, leaving 8 bases between them. CDR3 nucleotide sequence: TGTGCCAGCAGCTTATACTCCGGCGGGGAGCTGTTTTTT. Its translation is CASSLYSGGELFF.

The J gene is TRBJ1-3, the V gene TRBV5-6; D is uncertain. The CDR3 loop spans 15 amino acids. V gave up 0 bases and J gave up 1 base, with 8 bases separating them. The germline gives CDR1 SGHDT, CDR2 YYEEEE. The CDR3 DNA follows: TGTGCCAGCAGCTTGGCCTACGAATCTGGAAACACCATATATTTT. It translates to CASSLAYESGNTIYF.

This clonotype was observed at least ten times. The genes are TRBV20-1 and TRBJ1-6, with TRBD1 matching over 10 bases. The trim removed 6 bases at V and 2 bases at J, leaving 4 bases unmatched. CDR1 DFQATT and CDR2 SNEGSKA come from the germline V gene (reference sequence). This CDR3 comprises 15 residues. CDR3 sequence: CSAWDRGTYNSPLHF. The CDR3, as DNA: TGCAGTGCGTGGGACAGGGGCACCTATAATTCACCCCTCCACTTT.

The rearrangement joins TRBV7-6 to TRBJ2-7; weak D call: TRBD1 (6 bases). Germline CDR1 reads SGHVS; CDR2 reads FNYEAQ. The CDR3 totals 15 residues. With 9 bases removed from V and 0 bases from J, the gap between germline ends came to 18 bases. CDR3 amino acids: CASSILDSDSYEQYF. CDR3 sequence (DNA): TGTGCCAGTAGTATTTTGGACAGCGACTCCTACGAGCAGTACTTC.

This clonotype was counted at least ten times. The chain uses TRBV7-9 and TRBJ1-2; D not certain. Between the trimmed V and J ends, which lost 7 bases and 1 base, there was a span of 10 bases. The CDR3 sequence is 13 residues long. Germline CDR1 SEHNR, CDR2 FQNEAQ (reference sequence). Written as DNA, the CDR3 is TGTGCCAGCACGACCTTTTTTAACTATGGCTACACCTTC. Amino acid sequence: CASTTFFNYGYTF.

The chain couples TRBV11-1 to TRBJ2-7, with TRBD1 as a possible D gene (6 bases). The CDR3 contains 13 residues. The germline CDR1 and CDR2 sequences are SGHAT and FQDESV (reference sequence). Trimming removed 0 bases at V and 5 bases at J, with 8 bases between. The CDR3 is CASSLAGAHEQYF. CDR3 bases: TGTGCCAGCAGCTTAGCGGGGGCCCACGAGCAGTACTTC.

This clonotype was observed once. The chain combines TRBV14 with TRBJ1-1; D perhaps matches TRBD1 (6 bases). Germline-derived CDR1 and CDR2 are SGHDN and FVKESK. V was trimmed by 4 bases and J by 0 bases, leaving 18 bases between them. The CDR3 is made up of 17 amino acids. CDR3 sequence reads: CASSLRTGQTLNTEAFF. CDR3 nucleotide sequence: TGTGCCAGCAGCCTGAGGACCGGACAGACACTGAACACTGAAGCTTTCTTT.

This clonotype was seen repeatedly, ten times or more. The chain joins TRBV7-2 to TRBJ1-4; a possible D gene is TRBD1 (6 bases). Germline V gene lookup returns CDR1 SGHTA and CDR2 FQGNSA. This CDR3 is 15 amino acids long. Trimming took off 4 bases at V and 8 bases at J, with 17 bases between the two ends. The CDR3 region is CASSSGAGAAEKLFF. CDR3 nucleotides: TGTGCCAGCAGCTCAGGTGCAGGGGCGGCGGAAAAACTGTTTTTT.